The text below deals with one T cell receptor beta chain. This specimen comes from a study of molecular identifiers for immune sequencing clone quantification. The CDR3 loop spans 13 amino acids. The V end lost 6 bases, the J end lost 4 bases, and 12 bases lay between the germline ends. The naive CD8 libraries originated from between roughly 20,000 and 1,000,000 sorted cells and drew on 10%, 30% or 50% RNA. For bulk TCR libraries, previously described methods and listed TCR primers were used. TCRdb re-analysed the PCR reads in MiXCR, keeping a single row per CDR3 protein. The top ten hold just over 0.75% of the sample, which has about 510,000 distinct CDR3 sequences, roughly 24% seen once.

The source of this sequence is a human donor in good health. Some libraries in this study had Jurkat cell RNA spiked in. The chain links TRBV12-3 or TRBV12-4 to TRBJ2-5; the D is unclear. Specimen: naive CD8+ T cells from blood, with Jurkat cell RNA spiked in. The subset is: FACS-sorted CD8+CD4-CCR7+CD45RA+ naive T cells. The CDR3 DNA follows: TGTGCCAGCAGGGAAGGTAATGGAGAGACCCAGTACTTC. Its protein is CASREGNGETQYF.